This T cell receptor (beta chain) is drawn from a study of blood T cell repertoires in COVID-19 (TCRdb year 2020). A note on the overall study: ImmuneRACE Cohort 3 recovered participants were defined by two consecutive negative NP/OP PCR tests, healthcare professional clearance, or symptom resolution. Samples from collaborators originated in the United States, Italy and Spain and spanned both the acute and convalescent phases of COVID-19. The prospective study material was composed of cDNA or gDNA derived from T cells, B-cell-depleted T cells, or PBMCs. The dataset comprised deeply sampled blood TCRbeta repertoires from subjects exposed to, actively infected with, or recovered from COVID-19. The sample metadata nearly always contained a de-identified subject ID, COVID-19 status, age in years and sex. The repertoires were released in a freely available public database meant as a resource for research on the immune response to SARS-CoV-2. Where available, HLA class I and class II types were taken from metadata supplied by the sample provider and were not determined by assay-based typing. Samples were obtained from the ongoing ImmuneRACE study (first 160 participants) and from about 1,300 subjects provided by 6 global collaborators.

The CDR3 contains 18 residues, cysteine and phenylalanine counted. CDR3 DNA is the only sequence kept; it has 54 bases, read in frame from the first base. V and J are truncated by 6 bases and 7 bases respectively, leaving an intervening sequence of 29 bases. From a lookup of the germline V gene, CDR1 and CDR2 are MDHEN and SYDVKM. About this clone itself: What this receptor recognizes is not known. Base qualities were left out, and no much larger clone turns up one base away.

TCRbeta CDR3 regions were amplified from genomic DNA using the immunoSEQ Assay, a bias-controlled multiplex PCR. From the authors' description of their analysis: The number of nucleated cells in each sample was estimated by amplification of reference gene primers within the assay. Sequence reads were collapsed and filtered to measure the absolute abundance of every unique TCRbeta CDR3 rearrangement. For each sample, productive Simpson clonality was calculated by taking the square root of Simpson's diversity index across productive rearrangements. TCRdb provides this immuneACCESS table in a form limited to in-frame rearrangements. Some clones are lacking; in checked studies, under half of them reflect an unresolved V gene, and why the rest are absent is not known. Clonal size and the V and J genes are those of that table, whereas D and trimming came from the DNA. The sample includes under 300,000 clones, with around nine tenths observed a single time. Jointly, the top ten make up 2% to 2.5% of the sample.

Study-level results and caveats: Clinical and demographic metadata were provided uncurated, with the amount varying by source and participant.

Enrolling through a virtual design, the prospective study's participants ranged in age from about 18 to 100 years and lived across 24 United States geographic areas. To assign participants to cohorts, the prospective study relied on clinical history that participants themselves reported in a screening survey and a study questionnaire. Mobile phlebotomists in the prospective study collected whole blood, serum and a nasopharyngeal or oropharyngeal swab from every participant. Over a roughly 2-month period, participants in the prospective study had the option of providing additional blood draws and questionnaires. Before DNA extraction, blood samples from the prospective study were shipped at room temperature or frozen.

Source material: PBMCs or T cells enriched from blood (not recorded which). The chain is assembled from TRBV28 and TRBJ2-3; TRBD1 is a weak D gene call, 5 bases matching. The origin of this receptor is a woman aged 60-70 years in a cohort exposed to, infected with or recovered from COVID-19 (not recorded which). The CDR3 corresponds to CASSRRRWGEILMNTQYF. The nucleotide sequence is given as TGTGCCAGCAGCCGCCGCCGTTGGGGCGAGATCCTTATGAATACGCAGTATTTT. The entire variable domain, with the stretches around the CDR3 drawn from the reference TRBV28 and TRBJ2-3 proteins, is DVKVTQSSRYLVKRTGEKVFLECVQDMDHENMFWYRQDPGLGLRLIYFSYDVKMKEKGDIPEGYSVSREKKERFSLILESASTNQTSMYLCASSRRRWGEILMNTQYFGPGTRLTVL.